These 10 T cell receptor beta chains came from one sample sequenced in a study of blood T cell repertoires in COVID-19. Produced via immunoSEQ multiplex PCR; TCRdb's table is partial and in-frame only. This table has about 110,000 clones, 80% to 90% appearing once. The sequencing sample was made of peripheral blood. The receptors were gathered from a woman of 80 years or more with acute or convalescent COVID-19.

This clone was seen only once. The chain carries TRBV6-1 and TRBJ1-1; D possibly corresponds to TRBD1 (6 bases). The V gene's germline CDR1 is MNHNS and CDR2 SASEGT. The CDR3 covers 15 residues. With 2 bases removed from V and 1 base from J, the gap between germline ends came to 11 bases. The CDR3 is CASSERRTANTEAFF. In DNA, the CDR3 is TGTGCCAGCAGTGAAAGGCGGACAGCGAACACTGAAGCTTTCTTT.

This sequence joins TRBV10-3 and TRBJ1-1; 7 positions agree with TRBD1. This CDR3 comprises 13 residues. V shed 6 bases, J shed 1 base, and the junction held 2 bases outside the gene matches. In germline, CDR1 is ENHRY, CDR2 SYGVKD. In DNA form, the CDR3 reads TGTGCCATCAGCCGACAGGGGAACACTGAAGCTTTCTTT. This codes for CAISRQGNTEAFF.

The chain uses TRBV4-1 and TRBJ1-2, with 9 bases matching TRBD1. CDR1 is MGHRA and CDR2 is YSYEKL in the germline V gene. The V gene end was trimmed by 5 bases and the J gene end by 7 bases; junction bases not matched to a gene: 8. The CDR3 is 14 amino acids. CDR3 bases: TGCGCCAGCAGCACTGCCGGGACAGGGTTTGGCTACACCTTC. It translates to CASSTAGTGFGYTF.

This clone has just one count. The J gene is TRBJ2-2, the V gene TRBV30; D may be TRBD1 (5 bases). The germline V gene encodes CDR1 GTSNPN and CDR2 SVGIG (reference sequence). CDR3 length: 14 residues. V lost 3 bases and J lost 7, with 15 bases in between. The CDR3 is CAWRGAGRHGELFF. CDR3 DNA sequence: TGTGCCTGGAGAGGGGCAGGGCGCCACGGGGAGCTGTTTTTT. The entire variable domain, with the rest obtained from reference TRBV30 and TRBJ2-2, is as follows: SQTIHQWPATLVQPVGSPLSLECTVEGTSNPNLYWYRQAAGRGLQLLFYSVGIGQISSEVPQNLSASRPQDRQFILSSKKLLLSDSGFYLCAWRGAGRHGELFFGEGSRLTVL.

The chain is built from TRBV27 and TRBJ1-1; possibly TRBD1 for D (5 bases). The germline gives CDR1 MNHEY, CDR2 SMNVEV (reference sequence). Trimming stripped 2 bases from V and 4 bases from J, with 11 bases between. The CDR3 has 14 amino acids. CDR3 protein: CASSLRGRGTEAFF. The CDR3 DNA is TGTGCCAGCAGTTTAAGGGGTCGTGGCACTGAAGCTTTCTTT.

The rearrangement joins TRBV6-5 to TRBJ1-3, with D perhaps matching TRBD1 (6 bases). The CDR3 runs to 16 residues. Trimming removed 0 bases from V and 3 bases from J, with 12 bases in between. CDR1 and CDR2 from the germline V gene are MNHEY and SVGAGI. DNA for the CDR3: TGTGCCAGCAGTTACTCATCCAGGGGTGGTGGAAACACCATATATTTT. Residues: CASSYSSRGGGNTIYF.

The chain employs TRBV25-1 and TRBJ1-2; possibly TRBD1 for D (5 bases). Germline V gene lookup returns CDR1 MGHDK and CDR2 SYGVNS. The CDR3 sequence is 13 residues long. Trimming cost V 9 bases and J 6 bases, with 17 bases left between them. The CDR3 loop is CASSGYAINGYTF. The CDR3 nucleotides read TGTGCCAGTTCAGGGTACGCCATCAATGGCTACACCTTC.

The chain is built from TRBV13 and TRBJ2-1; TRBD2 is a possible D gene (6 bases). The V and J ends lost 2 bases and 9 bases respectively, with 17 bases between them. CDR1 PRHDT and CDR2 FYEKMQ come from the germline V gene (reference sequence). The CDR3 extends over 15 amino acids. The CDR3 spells CASSLYPGTGVEQFF. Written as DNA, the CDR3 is TGTGCCAGCAGCTTATACCCGGGGACTGGGGTTGAGCAGTTCTTC. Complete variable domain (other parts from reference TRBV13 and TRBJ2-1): AAGVIQSPRHLIKEKRETATLKCYPIPRHDTVYWYQQGPGQDPQFLISFYEKMQSDKGSIPDRFSAQQFSDYHSELNMSSLELGDSALYFCASSLYPGTGVEQFFGPGTRLTVL.

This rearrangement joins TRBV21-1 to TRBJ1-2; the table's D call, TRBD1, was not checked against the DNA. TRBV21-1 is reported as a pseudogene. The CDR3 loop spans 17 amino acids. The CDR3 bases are TGTGCCAGCAGCAAGCATAAGGGGCTTTATGGTTATTGTGGCTACACCTTC. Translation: CASSKHKGLYGYCGYTF.

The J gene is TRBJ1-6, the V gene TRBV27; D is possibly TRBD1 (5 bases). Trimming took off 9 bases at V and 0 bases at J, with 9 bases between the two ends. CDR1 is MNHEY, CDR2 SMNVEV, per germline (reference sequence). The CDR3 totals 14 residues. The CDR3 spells CASRDSSYNSPLHF. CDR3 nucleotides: TGTGCCAGTAGAGACAGCTCCTATAATTCACCCCTCCACTTT.